This is a list of T cell receptor beta chains from one sample in a study of response to subunit inactivated influenza vaccine. TCRdb independently ran MiXCR on the RT-PCR reads; one entry per CDR3 protein. The repertoire holds roughly 520,000 distinct CDR3 sequences, with less than 30% as singletons. The sample was CD4+ T cells sorted from PBMCs, taken about 5 days after vaccination. The source is a man aged 45-65 years who received an inactivated influenza vaccine. CDR3s leave out the opening cysteine and the closing phenylalanine or tryptophan. Fields, in order: CDR3 protein, V gene, J gene.

CDR3: ASSQDPGLGQY
V: TRBV4-2
J: TRBJ2-7

CDR3: ASSHGTSGKISYNEQF
V: TRBV4-3
J: TRBJ2-1

CDR3: ASCRTGVGEKLF
V: TRBV25-1
J: TRBJ1-4

CDR3: SVTGWAHGYT
V: TRBV29-1
J: TRBJ1-2

CDR3: ATSDFGRERY
V: TRBV24-1
J: TRBJ2-7

CDR3: ASSLTRNTGELF
V: TRBV7-2
J: TRBJ2-2

CDR3: ASSPLPNTEAF
V: TRBV5-1
J: TRBJ1-1

CDR3: ASSQAGGSTEAF
V: TRBV4-2
J: TRBJ1-1

CDR3: SAGTSGSYEQY
V: TRBV20-1
J: TRBJ2-7

CDR3: ASSYPLAWEQF
V: TRBV6-2/TRBV6-3
J: TRBJ2-1

CDR3: ASSSTGGTGYEQY
V: TRBV28
J: TRBJ2-7

CDR3: ASSEGTVYGYT
V: TRBV2
J: TRBJ1-2

CDR3: ATSVPGAGYT
V: TRBV15
J: TRBJ1-2

CDR3: ASSEGLAFRGETQY
V: TRBV9
J: TRBJ2-5

CDR3: AISEGVAGDNEQF
V: TRBV10-3
J: TRBJ2-1

CDR3: ASSLIGGEKNEQF
V: TRBV5-1
J: TRBJ2-1

CDR3: SVLGGGNEYTDTQY
V: TRBV29-1
J: TRBJ2-3

CDR3: ATKREDTDTQY
V: TRBV15
J: TRBJ2-3

CDR3: ASSLDRGPLH
V: TRBV7-2
J: TRBJ1-6

CDR3: ASSVVPAGNKETQY
V: TRBV9
J: TRBJ2-5

CDR3: ASTLSGQLYEQY
V: TRBV2
J: TRBJ2-7

CDR3: AISDGGPRDIQY
V: TRBV10-3
J: TRBJ2-4

CDR3: ASIRQGAGTIGEQF
V: TRBV6-2/TRBV6-3
J: TRBJ2-1

CDR3: ASSSPTGGSTGELF
V: TRBV5-1
J: TRBJ2-2

CDR3: SVLSSGLTNTGELF
V: TRBV20-1
J: TRBJ2-2

CDR3: ASSLVASATDTQY
V: TRBV5-1
J: TRBJ2-3

CDR3: SSVRGSQETQY
V: TRBV29-1
J: TRBJ2-5

CDR3: ASSTWQGPGDTQY
V: TRBV10-2
J: TRBJ2-3

CDR3: ASSRGGMNQPQH
V: TRBV7-9
J: TRBJ1-5

CDR3: ASSQDAGTNSPLH
V: TRBV4-1
J: TRBJ1-6

CDR3: ASSPTRGRTEAF
V: TRBV7-9
J: TRBJ1-1

CDR3: ASSRRGSGANVLT
V: TRBV5-1
J: TRBJ2-6

CDR3: ASSQDLVSQETQY
V: TRBV4-2
J: TRBJ2-5

CDR3: SARGASEQY
V: TRBV20-1
J: TRBJ2-7

CDR3: ASSQGRGRSYNEQF
V: TRBV4-1
J: TRBJ2-1

CDR3: ASSPKPGQGAYEQY
V: TRBV7-9
J: TRBJ2-7

CDR3: ASSLAGGNGDTQY
V: TRBV7-8
J: TRBJ2-3

CDR3: SAREIYREGRAF
V: TRBV20-1
J: TRBJ1-1

CDR3: ASSRGQVRDQPQH
V: TRBV6-2/TRBV6-3
J: TRBJ1-5

CDR3: SAERWDSGNTIY
V: TRBV20-1
J: TRBJ1-3

CDR3: ASSLVSGYEQY
V: TRBV5-6
J: TRBJ2-7

CDR3: ASSLLPTYEQY
V: TRBV7-3
J: TRBJ2-7

CDR3: ASSLVVRSVSGGSSYNEQF
V: TRBV12-3/TRBV12-4
J: TRBJ2-1

CDR3: ATSSEWAEAF
V: TRBV24-1
J: TRBJ1-1

CDR3: ASSPNVGEEKLF
V: TRBV18
J: TRBJ1-4

CDR3: ASRSSGTQETQY
V: TRBV12-3/TRBV12-4
J: TRBJ2-5

CDR3: ASSFLAGFPSDTQY
V: TRBV7-9
J: TRBJ2-3

CDR3: ASSTTMRGNNEQF
V: TRBV5-1
J: TRBJ2-1

CDR3: ASSLPHTDTQY
V: TRBV7-9
J: TRBJ2-3

CDR3: ASTSGVNYEQY
V: TRBV28
J: TRBJ2-7

CDR3: ASSLRSGRFSEYNEQF
V: TRBV11-2
J: TRBJ2-1

CDR3: ASSQGAGRSYEQY
V: TRBV3-1
J: TRBJ2-7

CDR3: SASRGQVNTEAF
V: TRBV20-1
J: TRBJ1-1

CDR3: ASTPLSGGSYNEQF
V: TRBV27
J: TRBJ2-1

CDR3: ASLRGPADNEQF
V: TRBV6-2/TRBV6-3
J: TRBJ2-1

CDR3: ASSQDKYSEF
V: TRBV3-1
J: TRBJ2-1

CDR3: SAQRRDRSYEQY
V: TRBV20-1
J: TRBJ2-7

CDR3: ASRGGDQPQH
V: TRBV12-3/TRBV12-4
J: TRBJ1-5

CDR3: ASTLFRERETQY
V: TRBV11-1
J: TRBJ2-5